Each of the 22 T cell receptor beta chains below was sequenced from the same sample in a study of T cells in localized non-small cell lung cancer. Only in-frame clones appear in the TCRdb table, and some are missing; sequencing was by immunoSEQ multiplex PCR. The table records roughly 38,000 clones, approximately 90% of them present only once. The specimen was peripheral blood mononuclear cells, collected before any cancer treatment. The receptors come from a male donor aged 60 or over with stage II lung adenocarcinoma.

CDR3: CASSLLRGGNTEAFF. In nucleotides, the CDR3 is TGTGCCAGCAGTCTCCTTCGGGGAGGGAACACTGAAGCTTTCTTT. This sequence joins TRBV27 and TRBJ1-1; D gene unclear. Germline V gene data show CDR1 as MNHEY and CDR2 as SMNVEV (reference sequence). There are 15 residues in the CDR3. V was cut by 5 bases and J by 1 base, with 14 bases left in between.

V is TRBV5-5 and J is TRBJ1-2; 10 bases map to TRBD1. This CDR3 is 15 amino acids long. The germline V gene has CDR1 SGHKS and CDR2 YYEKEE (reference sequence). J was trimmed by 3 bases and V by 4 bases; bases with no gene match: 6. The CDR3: CASSIGQGGYYGYTF. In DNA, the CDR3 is TGTGCCAGCAGCATTGGACAGGGGGGGTACTATGGCTACACCTTC.

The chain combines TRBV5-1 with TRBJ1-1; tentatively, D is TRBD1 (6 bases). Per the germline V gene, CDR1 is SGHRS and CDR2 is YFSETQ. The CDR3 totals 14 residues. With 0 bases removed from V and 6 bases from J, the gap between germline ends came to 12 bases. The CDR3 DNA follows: TGCGCCAGCAGCTTGGACAGGGATGCGGCTGAAGCTTTCTTT. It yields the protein CASSLDRDAAEAFF. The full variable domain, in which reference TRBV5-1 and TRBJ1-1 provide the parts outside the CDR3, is KAGVTQTPRYLIKTRGQQVTLSCSPISGHRSVSWYQQTPGQGLQFLFEYFSETQRNKGNFPGRFSGRQFSNSRSEMNVSTLELGDSALYLCASSLDRDAAEAFFGQGTRLTVV.

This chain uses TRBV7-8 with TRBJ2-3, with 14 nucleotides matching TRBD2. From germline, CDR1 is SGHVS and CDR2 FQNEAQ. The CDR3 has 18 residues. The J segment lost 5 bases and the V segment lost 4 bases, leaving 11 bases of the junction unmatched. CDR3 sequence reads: CASSSGWTSGRSIDTQYF. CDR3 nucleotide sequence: TGTGCCAGCAGCTCCGGCTGGACTAGCGGGAGGAGTATAGATACGCAGTATTTT.

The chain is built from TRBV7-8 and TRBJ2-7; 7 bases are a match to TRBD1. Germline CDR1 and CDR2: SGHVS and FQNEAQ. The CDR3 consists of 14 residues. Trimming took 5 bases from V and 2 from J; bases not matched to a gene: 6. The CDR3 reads CASSRDSPPYEQYF. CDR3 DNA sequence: TGTGCCAGCAGCAGGGACAGTCCACCCTACGAGCAGTACTTC.

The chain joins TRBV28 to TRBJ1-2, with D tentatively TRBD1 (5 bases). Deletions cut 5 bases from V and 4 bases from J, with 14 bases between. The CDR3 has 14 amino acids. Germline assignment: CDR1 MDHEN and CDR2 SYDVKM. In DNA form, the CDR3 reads TGTGCCAGCAGTCGGCCGGGGGTAGTCTATGGCTACACCTTC. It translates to CASSRPGVVYGYTF.

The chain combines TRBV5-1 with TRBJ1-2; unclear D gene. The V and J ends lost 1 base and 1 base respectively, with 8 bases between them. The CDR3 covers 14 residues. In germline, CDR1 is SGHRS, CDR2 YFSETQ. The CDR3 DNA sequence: TGCGCCAGCAGCTTGTCGGGGAATAACTATGGCTACACCTTC. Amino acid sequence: CASSLSGNNYGYTF.

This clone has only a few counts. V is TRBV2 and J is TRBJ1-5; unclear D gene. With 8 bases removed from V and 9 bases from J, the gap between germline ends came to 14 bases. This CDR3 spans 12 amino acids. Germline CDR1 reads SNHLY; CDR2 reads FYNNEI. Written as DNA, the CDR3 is TGTGCCAGCCGTTACACTGTGGGGCCCCAGCATTTT. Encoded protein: CASRYTVGPQHF. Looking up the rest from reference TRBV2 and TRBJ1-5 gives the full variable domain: EPEVTQTPSHQVTQMGQEVILRCVPISNHLYFYWYRQILGQKVEFLVSFYNNEISEKSEIFDDQFSVERPDGSNFTLKIRSTKLEDSAMYFCASRYTVGPQHFGDGTRLSIL.

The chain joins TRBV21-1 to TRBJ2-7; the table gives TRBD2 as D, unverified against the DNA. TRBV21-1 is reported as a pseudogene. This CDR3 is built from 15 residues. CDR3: CATSERVRKQDEQYF. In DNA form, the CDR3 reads TGTGCCACCTCCGAGAGGGTACGAAAGCAGGACGAGCAGTACTTC.

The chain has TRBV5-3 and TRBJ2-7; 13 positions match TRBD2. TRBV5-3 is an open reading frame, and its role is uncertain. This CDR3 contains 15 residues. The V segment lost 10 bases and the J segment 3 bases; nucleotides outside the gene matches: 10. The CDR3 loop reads CARRTSGRGHYEQYF. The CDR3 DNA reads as TGTGCCCGGCGGACTAGCGGGAGAGGCCACTACGAGCAGTACTTC.

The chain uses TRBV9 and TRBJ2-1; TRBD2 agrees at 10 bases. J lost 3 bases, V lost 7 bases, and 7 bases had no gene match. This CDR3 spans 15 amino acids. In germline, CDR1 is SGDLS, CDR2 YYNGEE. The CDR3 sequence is CASASGLAIYNEQFF. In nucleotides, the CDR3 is TGTGCCAGCGCCTCGGGACTAGCGATCTACAATGAGCAGTTCTTC.

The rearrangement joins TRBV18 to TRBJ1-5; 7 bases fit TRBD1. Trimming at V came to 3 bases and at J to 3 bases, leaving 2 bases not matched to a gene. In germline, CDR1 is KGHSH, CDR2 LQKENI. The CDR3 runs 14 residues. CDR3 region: CASSPGQHNQPQHF. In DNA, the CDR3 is TGTGCCAGCTCACCGGGACAGCACAATCAGCCCCAGCATTTT.

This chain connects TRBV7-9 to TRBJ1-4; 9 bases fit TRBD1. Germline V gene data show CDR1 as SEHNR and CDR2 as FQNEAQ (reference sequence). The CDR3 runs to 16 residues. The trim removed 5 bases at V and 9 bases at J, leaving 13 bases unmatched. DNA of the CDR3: TGTGCCAGCAGCACACGATGGGACAGGGAATCCCAAAAACTGTTTTTT. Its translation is CASSTRWDRESQKLFF. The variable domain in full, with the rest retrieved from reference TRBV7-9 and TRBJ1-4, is DTGVSQNPRHKITKRGQNVTFRCDPISEHNRLYWYRQTLGQGPEFLTYFQNEAQLEKSRLLSDRFSAERPKGSFSTLEIQRTEQGDSAMYLCASSTRWDRESQKLFFGSGTQLSVL.

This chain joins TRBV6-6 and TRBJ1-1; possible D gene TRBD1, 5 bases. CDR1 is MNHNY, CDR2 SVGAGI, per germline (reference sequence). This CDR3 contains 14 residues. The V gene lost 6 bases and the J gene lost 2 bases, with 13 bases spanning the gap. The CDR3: CASSPAGTNTEAFF. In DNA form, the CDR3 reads TGTGCCAGCAGCCCCGCGGGGACCAACACTGAAGCTTTCTTT.

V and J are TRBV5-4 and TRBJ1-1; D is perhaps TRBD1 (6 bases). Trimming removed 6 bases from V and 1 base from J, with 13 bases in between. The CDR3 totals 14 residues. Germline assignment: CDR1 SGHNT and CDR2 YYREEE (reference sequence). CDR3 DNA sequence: TGTGCCAGCATCCAACAGGGTCAGAACACTGAAGCTTTCTTT. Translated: CASIQQGQNTEAFF. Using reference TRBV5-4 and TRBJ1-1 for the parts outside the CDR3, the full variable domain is ETGVTQSPTHLIKTRGQQVTLRCSSQSGHNTVSWYQQALGQGPQFIFQYYREEENGRGNFPPRFSGLQFPNYSSELNVNALELDDSALYLCASIQQGQNTEAFFGQGTRLTVV.

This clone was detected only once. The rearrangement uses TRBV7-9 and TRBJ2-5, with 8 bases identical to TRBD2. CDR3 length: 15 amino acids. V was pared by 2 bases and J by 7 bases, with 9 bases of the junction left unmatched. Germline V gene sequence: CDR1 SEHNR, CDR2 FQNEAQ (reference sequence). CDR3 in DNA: TGTGCCAGCAGCTTAATAGCGGGACCTTCGGTGACCCAGTACTTC. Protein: CASSLIAGPSVTQYF.

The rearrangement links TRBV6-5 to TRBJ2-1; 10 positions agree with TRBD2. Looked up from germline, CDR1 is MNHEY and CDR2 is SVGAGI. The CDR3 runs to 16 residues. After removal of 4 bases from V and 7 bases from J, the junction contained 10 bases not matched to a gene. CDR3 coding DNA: TGTGCCAGCAGTTCTTTAGCGGGAGGTGGGAGGAATGAGCAGTTCTTC. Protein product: CASSSLAGGGRNEQFF.

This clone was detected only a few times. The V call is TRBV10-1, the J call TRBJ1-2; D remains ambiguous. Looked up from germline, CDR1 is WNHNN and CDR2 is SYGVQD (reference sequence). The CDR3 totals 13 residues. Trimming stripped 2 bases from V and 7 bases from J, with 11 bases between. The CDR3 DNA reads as TGCGCCAGCAGTGAGCTCCAGTCGGGTGGCTACACCTTC. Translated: CASSELQSGGYTF.

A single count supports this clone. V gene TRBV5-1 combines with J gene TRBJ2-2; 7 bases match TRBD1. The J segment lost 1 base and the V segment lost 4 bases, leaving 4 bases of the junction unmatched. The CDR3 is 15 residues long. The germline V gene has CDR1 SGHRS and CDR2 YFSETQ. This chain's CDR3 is CASSPRTGNTGELFF. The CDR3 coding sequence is TGCGCCAGCAGCCCCCGGACAGGGAACACCGGGGAGCTGTTTTTT.

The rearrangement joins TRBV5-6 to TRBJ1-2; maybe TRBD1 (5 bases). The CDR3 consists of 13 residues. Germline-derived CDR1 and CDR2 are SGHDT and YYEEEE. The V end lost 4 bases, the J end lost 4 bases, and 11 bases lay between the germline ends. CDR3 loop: CASSTGGPYGYTF. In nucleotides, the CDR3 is TGTGCCAGCAGCACCGGGGGACCCTATGGCTACACCTTC.

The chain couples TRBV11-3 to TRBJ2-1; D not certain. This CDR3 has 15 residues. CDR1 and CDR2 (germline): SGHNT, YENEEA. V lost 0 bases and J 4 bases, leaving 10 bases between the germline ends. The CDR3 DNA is TGTGCCAGCAGCTTAGAAGGGCAGCGATACAATGAGCAGTTCTTC. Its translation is CASSLEGQRYNEQFF.

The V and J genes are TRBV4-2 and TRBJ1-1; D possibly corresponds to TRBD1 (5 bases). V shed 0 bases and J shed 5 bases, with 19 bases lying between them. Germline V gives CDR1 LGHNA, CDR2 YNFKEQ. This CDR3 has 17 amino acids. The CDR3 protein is CASSQDPTQRWGTEAFF. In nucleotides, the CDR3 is TGTGCCAGCAGCCAAGATCCCACCCAACGTTGGGGGACTGAAGCTTTCTTT.